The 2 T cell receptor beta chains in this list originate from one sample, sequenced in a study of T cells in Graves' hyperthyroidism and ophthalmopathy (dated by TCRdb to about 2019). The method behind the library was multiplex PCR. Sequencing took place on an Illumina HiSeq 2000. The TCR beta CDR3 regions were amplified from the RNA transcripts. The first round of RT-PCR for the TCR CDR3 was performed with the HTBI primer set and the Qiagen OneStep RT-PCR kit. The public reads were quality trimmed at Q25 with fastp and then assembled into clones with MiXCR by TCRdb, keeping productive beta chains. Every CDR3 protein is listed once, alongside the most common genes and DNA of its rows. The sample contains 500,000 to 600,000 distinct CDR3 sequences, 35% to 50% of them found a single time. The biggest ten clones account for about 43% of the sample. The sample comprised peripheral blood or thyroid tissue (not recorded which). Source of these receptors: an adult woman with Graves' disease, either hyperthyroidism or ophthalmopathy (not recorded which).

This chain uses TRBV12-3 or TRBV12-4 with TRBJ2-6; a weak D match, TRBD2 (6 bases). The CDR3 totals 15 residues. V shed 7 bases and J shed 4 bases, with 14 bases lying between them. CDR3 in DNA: TGTGCCAGCACCATGGGGCTAGCGGGGGCCAACGTCCTGACTTTC. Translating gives CASTMGLAGANVLTF.

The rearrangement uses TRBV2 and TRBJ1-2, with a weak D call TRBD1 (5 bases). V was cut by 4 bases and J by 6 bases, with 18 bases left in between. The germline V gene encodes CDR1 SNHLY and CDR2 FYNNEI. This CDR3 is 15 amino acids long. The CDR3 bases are TGTGCCAGCAGTGCGGACACTTCCGGGGACGATGGCTACACCTTC. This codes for CASSADTSGDDGYTF.